The clone carrying this T cell receptor (beta chain) appeared a single time. The antigen is unknown. The data were obtained in a study of Ad26.COV2.S vaccination and SARS-CoV-2 variants. TCRdb's copy holds only in-frame clones and misses some; the assay was immunoSEQ multiplex PCR. The sample shows hundreds of thousands of clones, around 86% of them seen only once. Germline V CDR1 and CDR2: LGHNA, YNFKEQ. V gave up 4 bases and J gave up 7 bases; unmatched junction bases: 8. The CDR3 length is 14 residues. Treatment: 15 to 20 received Ad26.COV2.S at low or high dose, single or two shots; 5 received placebo; per-sample allocation not given. Sampling took place 63 days after the first vaccine or placebo injection. This vaccine is an Ad26 vector that expresses the Wuhan-strain SARS-CoV-2 spike. Study-level points and caveats: Measurements of TCR breadth and depth may have given underestimates of the total T cell responses. Vaccine recipients posted higher spike-specific TCR breadth than their placebo counterparts.

The chain couples TRBV4-2 to TRBJ2-7, with 9 bases that match TRBD2. The starting material was peripheral blood, obtained in a trial of Ad26.COV2.S vaccine versus placebo. This TCR derives from a person between 18 and 60 years old who received the Ad26.COV2.S COVID-19 vaccine or a placebo. Here the CDR3 reads CASSRSGGPGEQYF. The CDR3 nucleotides read TGTGCCAGCAGCCGTAGCGGGGGCCCCGGGGAGCAGTACTTC.